This T cell receptor (beta chain) appears in the sequencing data of a study of shared clonotypes between healthy human individuals. CDR3 length: 17 residues. Trimming at V came to 4 bases and at J to 0 bases, leaving 7 bases not matched to a gene. Germline CDR1 and CDR2: SNHLY and FYNNEI. Original analysis: Without quality scores, immunoSEQ junctional reads could not be filtered like full-length reads. Measured with immunoSEQ multiplex PCR; TCRdb has only the in-frame clones, and not every one. That table supplies the V and J calls and clone size; D and trimming were determined from the DNA. The repertoire consists of about 2 million clones, with 95% occurring once and the leading ten covering more than 0.1%.

The receptor's source is a man aged 18 to 29 in good health. The source material was naive CD4+ T cells sorted from blood. Indicated subset: CD45RA+ positively selected. The chain couples TRBV2 to TRBJ2-2; 8 bases are shared with TRBD1. CDR3 loop: CASSARTGPSNTGELFF. The DNA of the CDR3 is TGTGCCAGCAGTGCTCGGACAGGGCCCTCGAACACCGGGGAGCTGTTTTTT.